Listed below are T cell receptor beta chains from one sample, sequenced in a study of shared clonotypes between healthy human individuals. The data were produced by immunoSEQ multiplex PCR, yet TCRdb's version contains in-frame clones alone and is incomplete. The sample consists of hundreds of thousands of clones, 98% of them appearing once. Specimen: naive CD8+ T cells sorted from blood. These receptor sequences come from a young man in good health. Both conserved end residues are part of each CDR3. The D gene is left open where the match is weak. Size values are once, few and many counts, or a class for expanded clones, and some rows have none.

V	size	J	D	DNA	CDR3
TRBV28	.	TRBJ2-7	TRBD2	TGTGCCAGCAGTTTAACCCTAGCGGGATTCTACGAGCAGTACTTC	CASSLTLAGFYEQYF
TRBV7-8	.	TRBJ1-4	.	TGTGCCAGCAGCCTCCGGGGAGTCGGGGCTAATGAAAAACTGTTTTTT	CASSLRGVGANEKLFF
TRBV27	.	TRBJ2-7	TRBD1	TGTGCCAGCAGTCCAAACAGGGGATACGAGCAGTACTTC	CASSPNRGYEQYF
TRBV29-1	.	TRBJ1-2	.	TGCAGCGTTGACGGGCAGGGGTTGAGCTACACCTTC	CSVDGQGLSYTF
TRBV9	once	TRBJ1-1	.	TGTGCCAGCAGCGTGGAAGACAGGAACACTGAAGCTTTCTTT	CASSVEDRNTEAFF
TRBV7-8	.	TRBJ2-2	TRBD1	TGTGCCAGCAGCCCAAGAGACAGGGGAAGCACCGGGGAGCTGTTTTTT	CASSPRDRGSTGELFF
TRBV9	.	TRBJ2-5	.	TGTGCCAGCAGCGTGTTGGCAGAGGAGACCCAGTACTTC	CASSVLAEETQYF
TRBV6-5	.	TRBJ1-4	.	TGTGCCAGCAGTTACCGTACCTGGGCCAATGAAAAACTGTTTTTT	CASSYRTWANEKLFF
TRBV14	.	TRBJ2-1	.	TGTGCCAGCGGCGCGGGACGTGAGCAGTTCTTC	CASGAGREQFF
TRBV29-1	.	TRBJ2-5	.	TGCAGCGCCTTGGGGCTTACGGAGACCCAGTACTTC	CSALGLTETQYF
TRBV9	.	TRBJ1-1	.	TGTGCCAGCAGCGTAGCTGGGGGAAGCACTGAAGCTTTCTTT	CASSVAGGSTEAFF
TRBV7-3	.	TRBJ2-3	.	TGTGCCAGCAGCCCGACAGCAGGAGGGTCGCCTAGCACAGATACGCAGTATTTT	CASSPTAGGSPSTDTQYF
TRBV6-1	.	TRBJ1-2	.	TGTGCCAGCAGTCAAGGGCTGCTGGGTGGCTACACCTTC	CASSQGLLGGYTF
TRBV27	.	TRBJ2-1	.	TGTGCCAGCAGTTTAATCGGGCCTGACAATGAGCAGTTCTTC	CASSLIGPDNEQFF
TRBV15	.	TRBJ1-4	TRBD1	TGTGCCACCAGCAGAGGGGACAGGGGGGAAGAAAAACTGTTTTTT	CATSRGDRGEEKLFF
TRBV14	.	TRBJ1-1	.	TGTGCCAGCAGCCAAGGGGCAGCTGAAGCTTTCTTT	CASSQGAAEAFF
TRBV13	.	TRBJ2-3	.	TGTGCCAGCAGTCCCACTATCACAGATACGCAGTATTTT	CASSPTITDTQYF
TRBV11-2	.	TRBJ2-1	.	TGTGCCAGCAGACCCTCCTACAATGAGCAGTTCTTC	CASRPSYNEQFF
TRBV29-1	.	TRBJ2-7	.	TGCAGCGCTCTCAGGGTTGGCGAGCAGTACTTC	CSALRVGEQYF
TRBV10-1	.	TRBJ2-1	TRBD2	TGCGCCAGCAGTGAGTCCGGGAGGGGTAATGAGCAGTTCTTC	CASSESGRGNEQFF
TRBV19	.	TRBJ2-6	TRBD2	TGTGCCAGTAGTATAGACGGACTAGCGGTCGGATCTGGGGCCAACGTCCTGACTTTC	CASSIDGLAVGSGANVLTF
TRBV9	.	TRBJ2-7	.	TGTGCCAGCAGCGTATCAGGGAACGACGAGCAGTACTTC	CASSVSGNDEQYF
TRBV10-1	.	TRBJ2-1	TRBD2	TGCGCCAGCAGTGCGCTAGCGGGAGATAGAGGCAATGAGCAGTTCTTC	CASSALAGDRGNEQFF
TRBV7-9	.	TRBJ2-5	TRBD2	TGTGCCAGCAGCGCCCGGACTAGCGGGAGTCGGGAGACCCAGTACTTC	CASSARTSGSRETQYF